These 16 T cell receptor beta chains originate from one sample sequenced in a study of T cell repertoires in cytomegalovirus infection. Via MiXCR, TCRdb re-called the reads, giving one row per CDR3 protein. Here the sample spans about 530,000 distinct CDR3 sequences, about 30% being singletons. The sample taken for sequencing was PBMCs. The receptor source for this set is a human donor in good health (CMV status not recorded). Some clones in this sample may be carry-over from other donors' samples.

The J gene is TRBJ1-2, the V gene TRBV19; D uncertain. The V end lost 3 bases, the J end lost 5 bases, and 16 bases lay between the germline ends. In germline, CDR1 is LNHDA, CDR2 SQIVND (reference sequence). The CDR3 spans 15 residues. CDR3: CASSIRGPGQYGYTF. The CDR3 DNA is TGTGCCAGTAGTATCCGCGGGCCGGGCCAATATGGCTACACCTTC.

The rearrangement joins TRBV18 to TRBJ2-1; D is unclear. V lost 0 bases and J 8 bases, leaving 8 bases between the germline ends. The CDR3 runs 13 residues. The V gene's germline CDR1 is KGHSH and CDR2 LQKENI. The CDR3, as DNA: TGTGCCAGCTCACCACCGGAAGGCTATGAGCAGTTCTTC. Its protein is CASSPPEGYEQFF.

This sequence joins TRBV7-3 and TRBJ2-2, with a tentative D call TRBD2 (5 bases). Germline CDR1 SGHTA, CDR2 FQGTGA. V lost 5 bases and J lost 7, with 11 bases in between. The CDR3 runs 13 residues. This CDR3 is CASSREGNGELFF. The CDR3 DNA reads TGTGCCAGCAGCCGTGAGGGTAACGGGGAGCTGTTTTTT.

CDR3 amino acids: CATSDIGLAGVFVETQYF. The CDR3, as DNA: TGTGCCACCAGTGACATCGGACTAGCGGGAGTCTTCGTTGAGACCCAGTACTTC. This sequence joins TRBV24-1 and TRBJ2-5; TRBD2 matches at 13 bases. The CDR3 covers 18 residues. The J segment lost 5 bases and the V segment lost 4 bases, leaving 12 bases of the junction unmatched. Germline V lookup: CDR1 KGHDR, CDR2 SFDVKD.

This clonotype was detected only a few times. The chain recombines TRBV7-9 with TRBJ2-3; D not certain. The CDR3 runs 12 residues. From germline, CDR1 is SEHNR and CDR2 FQNEAQ (reference sequence). The V gene lost 3 bases and the J gene lost 2 bases, with 3 bases spanning the gap. CDR3 residues: CASSFPTDTQYF. The CDR3 nucleotides read TGTGCCAGCAGCTTCCCCACAGATACGCAGTATTTT.

This clonotype has at least ten counts. The chain carries TRBV7-6 and TRBJ1-5; unclear D gene. CDR1 and CDR2 from the germline V gene are SGHVS and FNYEAQ. CDR3 length: 13 amino acids. V was cut by 1 base and J by 6 bases, with 7 bases left in between. The CDR3 here is CASSLGVGQPQHF. The CDR3 DNA reads TGTGCCAGCAGCTTAGGGGTGGGTCAGCCCCAGCATTTT. Together with reference TRBV7-6 and TRBJ1-5, the CDR3 gives the full variable domain: GAGVSQSPRYKVTKRGQDVALRCDPISGHVSLYWYRQALGQGPEFLTYFNYEAQQDKSGLPNDRFSAERPEGSISTLTIQRTEQRDSAMYRCASSLGVGQPQHFGDGTRLSIL.

CDR3 bases: TGTGCCAGCAGCTTGGGGGGACAGGGCGTAGAGCAGTACTTC. Its protein product is CASSLGGQGVEQYF. V usage is TRBV7-6 and J usage is TRBJ2-7; 9 bases line up with TRBD1. V was clipped by 3 bases and J by 7 bases; unmatched bases: 7. Germline CDR1 is SGHVS and CDR2 is FNYEAQ. The CDR3 has 14 residues.

This clonotype was detected ten times or more. The genes are TRBV9 and TRBJ2-6, with D possibly called TRBD1 or TRBD2 (6 bases each). Germline CDR1 and CDR2: SGDLS and YYNGEE. The CDR3 is 15 residues long. The ends were cut back, 4 bases at V and 2 bases at J, with 10 bases in the middle. In DNA, the CDR3 is TGTGCCAGCAGCATAAGGGGGGCTGGGGCCAACGTCCTGACTTTC. This gives the protein CASSIRGAGANVLTF.

The rearrangement joins TRBV19 to TRBJ1-1; the D gene is possibly TRBD1 (5 bases). Per germline, CDR1 LNHDA and CDR2 SQIVND (reference sequence). V lost 5 bases and J 0 bases, leaving 13 bases between the germline ends. This CDR3 comprises 15 residues. CDR3 loop: CASSATGLLNTEAFF. The CDR3 DNA is TGTGCCAGTAGTGCAACAGGATTATTGAACACTGAAGCTTTCTTT.

The chain couples TRBV28 to TRBJ2-7, with TRBD1 as a possible D gene (6 bases). Between the trimmed V and J ends, which lost 5 bases and 0 bases, there was a span of 8 bases. Germline V lookup: CDR1 MDHEN, CDR2 SYDVKM. The CDR3 length is 13 residues. The CDR3 region is CASSGDTSYEQYV. The CDR3 DNA follows: TGTGCCAGCAGTGGGGACACCTCCTACGAGCAGTACGTC.

This clonotype has just a few counts. The V call is TRBV6-2 or TRBV6-3, the J call TRBJ1-2; 8 nucleotides line up with TRBD1. Germline V gives CDR1 MNHEY, CDR2 SVGEGT. V lost 8 bases and J lost 3; bases outside the gene matches: 17. There are 17 residues in the CDR3. The CDR3 loop reads CASGRSVQDRADYGYTF. CDR3 bases: TGTGCCAGCGGTAGAAGTGTACAGGACAGGGCGGACTATGGCTACACCTTC.

The chain recombines TRBV11-2 with TRBJ2-3; possibly TRBD2 for D (6 bases). V dropped 7 bases and J dropped 2 bases, with 16 bases sitting between them. This CDR3 is built from 15 residues. Looked up from germline, CDR1 is SGHAT and CDR2 is FQNNGV. The CDR3 sequence: CASTPEGRDTDTQYF. As DNA, the CDR3 is TGTGCCAGCACTCCGGAGGGCCGCGACACAGATACGCAGTATTTT. Looking up the rest from reference TRBV11-2 and TRBJ2-3 gives the full variable domain: EAGVAQSPRYKIIEKRQSVAFWCNPISGHATLYWYQQILGQGPKLLIQFQNNGVVDDSQLPKDRFSAERLKGVDSTLKIQPAKLEDSAVYLCASTPEGRDTDTQYFGPGTRLTVL.

The genes are TRBV6-1 and TRBJ1-5; D gene ambiguous. Germline V gene data show CDR1 as MNHNS and CDR2 as SASEGT. The V end lost 7 bases, the J end lost 6 bases, and 19 bases lay between the germline ends. The CDR3 is 15 residues long. CDR3 sequence (DNA): TGTGCCAGCAACCCATTAGGGATTGGTGGTCAGCCCCAGCATTTT. This encodes CASNPLGIGGQPQHF.

There are a few counts of this clonotype. CDR3 amino acids: CASSLSSGTGFNSPLHF. Here the CDR3 DNA reads TGTGCCAGCAGTTTATCCTCCGGGACAGGGTTTAATTCACCCCTCCACTTT. This chain uses TRBV27 with TRBJ1-6, with 9 bases aligning to TRBD1. The ends lost 0 bases at V and 6 bases at J; junction bases unmatched: 6. Germline values: CDR1 MNHEY, CDR2 SMNVEV (reference sequence). The CDR3 is made up of 17 amino acids.

This clonotype came up a few times. The V call is TRBV7-6, the J call TRBJ1-1, with a possible D match to TRBD1 (6 bases). V was pared by 2 bases and J by 0 bases, with 13 bases between. Germline lookup yields CDR1 SGHVS and CDR2 FNYEAQ. CDR3 length equals 16 residues. The CDR3 spells CASSLLGGRLNTEAFF. The DNA for the CDR3 is TGTGCCAGCAGCTTATTGGGGGGCCGACTGAACACTGAAGCTTTCTTT.

This clonotype was observed a few times. This chain uses TRBV7-4 with TRBJ1-6, with a tentative D call TRBD1 (5 bases). The V gene lost 5 bases and the J gene lost 6 bases, with 11 bases spanning the gap. Germline CDR1 and CDR2: SGHVT and SQSDAQ. CDR3 size: 14 residues. In nucleotides, the CDR3 is TGTGCCAGCAGCGATTGGGACGGTAATTCACCCCTCCACTTT. It encodes CASSDWDGNSPLHF.